This T cell receptor (beta chain) was found in a study of CD8 T cells in ankylosing spondylitis. Details on this clonotype: Antigen: not known.

Study-wide results and limits: Disease-linked clones were reportedly significantly enriched in matched ankylosing spondylitis synovial fluid.

A single record per CDR3 protein comes from TCRdb applying MiXCR to the 5' RACE reads. The sample yields 200,000 to 250,000 distinct CDR3 sequences, roughly a tenth seen once. CDR3 length: 14 amino acids. The germline V and J ends were trimmed by 4 bases and 2 bases, with 14 bases remaining between them. From germline, CDR1 is DFQATT and CDR2 SNEGSKA (reference sequence). The chain carries TRBV20-1 and TRBJ2-5; no clear D. This clonotype originated in a male donor with ankylosing spondylitis or in good health (not recorded which). Sequencing was carried out using blood, either unsorted or a sorted T cell fraction (not recorded which). The CDR3 region is CSAIPVAVQETQYF. The DNA for the CDR3 is TGCAGTGCTATACCAGTGGCGGTACAAGAGACCCAGTACTTC.